This T cell receptor beta chain was sequenced in a study of blood T cell repertoires in COVID-19. Across the study: Both acute and convalescent COVID-19 samples were obtained from the United States, Italy and Spain. Nucleic acid was either cDNA or gDNA, and it came from T cells, B-cell-depleted T cells, or PBMCs.

As originally analysed: By means of reference gene primer amplification, nucleated cell counts were estimated. Assay used: immunoSEQ multiplex PCR; TCRdb lists only in-frame clones, some missing. V and J calls and clone size follow that table, whereas D and trimming were derived from the DNA. The sample carries roughly 150,000 clones, around nine tenths recorded once. V lost 2 bases and J 1 base, leaving 11 bases between the germline ends. Germline V CDR1 and CDR2: SGHTA, FQGTGA. CDR3 length: 16 amino acids. Patients in Seattle were enrolled during active infection, then followed longitudinally. The V and J genes are TRBV7-3 and TRBJ2-2; possibly TRBD1 for D (6 bases). The sequencing input was peripheral blood. The TCR sequence derives from a woman aged 80 or over with COVID-19, enrolled during active disease. The CDR3 bases are TGTGCCAGCAGCTTATTAGGGGGAAGGAACACCGGGGAGCTGTTTTTT. This sequence encodes CASSLLGGRNTGELFF.